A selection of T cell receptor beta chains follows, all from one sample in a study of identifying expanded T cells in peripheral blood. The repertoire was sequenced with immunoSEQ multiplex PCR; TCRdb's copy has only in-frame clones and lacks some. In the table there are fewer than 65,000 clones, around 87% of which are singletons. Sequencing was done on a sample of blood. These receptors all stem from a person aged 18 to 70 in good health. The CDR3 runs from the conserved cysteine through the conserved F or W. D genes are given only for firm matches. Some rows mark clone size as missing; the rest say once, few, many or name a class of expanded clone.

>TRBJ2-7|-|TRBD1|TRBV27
TGTGCCAGCACCCCGACCGGGACAGGGGGGAAGCAGTACTTC
CASTPTGTGGKQYF
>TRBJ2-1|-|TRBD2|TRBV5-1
TGCGCCAGCAGCCCTGGACTAGCGGGACGCTTATTCGATGAGCAGTTCTTC
CASSPGLAGRLFDEQFF
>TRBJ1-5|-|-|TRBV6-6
TGTGCCAGCAAAGGGTCAGGCTACAATCAGCCCCAGCATTTT
CASKGSGYNQPQHF
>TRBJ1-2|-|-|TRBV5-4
TGTGCCAGCAGCTTGGGGGGGCGCAGCTATGGCTACACCTTC
CASSLGGRSYGYTF
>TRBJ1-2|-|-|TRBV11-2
TGTGCCAGCAGCTTAGTTGGGGTGCTTGGCGGTGGCTACACCTTC
CASSLVGVLGGGYTF
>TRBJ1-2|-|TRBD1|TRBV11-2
TGTGCCAGCAGCTCGGACAGGGTGGAGGGCTACACCTTC
CASSSDRVEGYTF
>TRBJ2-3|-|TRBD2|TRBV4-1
TGCGCCAGCAGCCAAGCTAGCGGGACCACAGATACGCAGTATTTT
CASSQASGTTDTQYF
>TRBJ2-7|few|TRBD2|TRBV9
TGTGCCAGCAGCCCAGAGAGGGGCGGGGGTACCCACGAGCAGTACTTC
CASSPERGGGTHEQYF
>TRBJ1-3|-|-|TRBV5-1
TGCGCCAGCAGCTTGGAGGGGCCTGGAAACACCATATATTTT
CASSLEGPGNTIYF
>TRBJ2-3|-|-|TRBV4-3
TGCGCCAGCAGCCAAGAATCCGCAGATACGCAGTATTTT
CASSQESADTQYF
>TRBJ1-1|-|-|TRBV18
TGTGCCAGCTCACCAAAAACCGAACTCTCTGAAGCTTTCTTT
CASSPKTELSEAFF
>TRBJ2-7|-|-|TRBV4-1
TGCGCCAGCAGCCACGCTTACCCGTACGAGCAGTACTTC
CASSHAYPYEQYF
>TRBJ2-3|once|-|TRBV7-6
TGTGCCAGCAGCCCCCTGGGGGGCGGGAGCACAGATACGCAGTATTTT
CASSPLGGGSTDTQYF
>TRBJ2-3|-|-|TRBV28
TGTGCCAGCAGCCCTGGTGGCAACCCAGTACCAGATACGCAGTATTTT
CASSPGGNPVPDTQYF
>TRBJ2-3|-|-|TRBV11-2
TGTGCCAGCAGGGGCGCAGATACGCAGTATTTT
CASRGADTQYF
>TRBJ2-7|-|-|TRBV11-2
TGTGCCAGCAGCTTAGAGGGGGTCTACGAGCAGTACTTC
CASSLEGVYEQYF
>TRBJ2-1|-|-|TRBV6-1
TGTGCCAGCAGCAGGACAGACTCCTACAATGAGCAGTTCTTC
CASSRTDSYNEQFF
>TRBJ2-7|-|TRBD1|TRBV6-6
TGTGCCAGCAACCCCACAGGGGGCGCTTCTTACGAGCAGTACTTC
CASNPTGGASYEQYF
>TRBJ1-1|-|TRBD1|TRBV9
TGTGCCAGCAGCGCCCGGGACAGCACTGAAGCTTTCTTT
CASSARDSTEAFF
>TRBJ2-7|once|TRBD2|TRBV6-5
TGTGCCAGCAGTTACTCCGCTAGCGGGTACGAGCAGTACTTC
CASSYSASGYEQYF
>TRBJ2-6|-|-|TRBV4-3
TGCGCCAGCAGCCAAGGGGTGGGGTCTGGGGCCAACGTCCTGACTTTC
CASSQGVGSGANVLTF
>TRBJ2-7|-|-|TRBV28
TGTGCCAGCAGCCAACCGGGCCTACTCTCATATTTC
CASSQPGLLSYF
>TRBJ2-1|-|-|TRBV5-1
TGCGCCAGCAGCAGTGAAGGACTGAAATACAATGAGCAGTTCTTC
CASSSEGLKYNEQFF
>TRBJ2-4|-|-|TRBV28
TGTGCCAGCGGGTTGCCGGGAGCCAAAAACATTCAGTACTTC
CASGLPGAKNIQYF
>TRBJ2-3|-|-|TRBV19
TGTGCCAGTAGTATAGGTCCAGGTAAACCCACAGATACGCAGTATTTT
CASSIGPGKPTDTQYF
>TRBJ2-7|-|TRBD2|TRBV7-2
TGTGCCAGCAGCTACTCCGGGACTAGCGGTCCCTACGAGCAGTACTTC
CASSYSGTSGPYEQYF
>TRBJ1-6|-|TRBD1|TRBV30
TGTGCCTGGAGTGGGACAGGCCATTCACCCCTCCACTTT
CAWSGTGHSPLHF
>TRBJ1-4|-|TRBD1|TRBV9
TGTGCCAGCAGCGTAGGGACAGGGGGCGTCGGAACTAATGAAAAACTGTTTTTT
CASSVGTGGVGTNEKLFF
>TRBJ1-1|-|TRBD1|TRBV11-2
TGTGCCAGCAGCTTAGGGCGAGCTAGACGAGACAGGGAGGACACTGAAGCTTTCTTT
CASSLGRARRDREDTEAFF
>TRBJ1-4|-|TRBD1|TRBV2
TGTGCCAGCAGGCCGGACAGGTCGATCGAAAAACTGTTTTTT
CASRPDRSIEKLFF
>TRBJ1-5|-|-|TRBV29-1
TGCAGCACAATCACGGGCAATCAGCCCCAGCATTTT
CSTITGNQPQHF
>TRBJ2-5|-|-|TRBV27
TGTGCCAGCAGTTTATTCGCAGGGGCGAACGTAGAGACCCAGTACTTC
CASSLFAGANVETQYF
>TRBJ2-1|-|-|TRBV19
TGTGCCAGTAGCCCATTTACGGGGTCCTACAATGAGCAGTTCTTC
CASSPFTGSYNEQFF
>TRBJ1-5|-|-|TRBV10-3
TGTGCCATCAGTGATACAGGGAAGGGCAATCAGCCCCAGCATTTT
CAISDTGKGNQPQHF
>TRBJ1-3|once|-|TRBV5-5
TGTGCCAGCAGCTCGCAGACAGGACTCCTACGCGACTCTGGAAACACCATATATTTT
CASSSQTGLLRDSGNTIYF
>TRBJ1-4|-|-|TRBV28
TGTGCCAGCAGCCTCTCGACCGGTGGGAATGAAAAACTGTTTTTT
CASSLSTGGNEKLFF
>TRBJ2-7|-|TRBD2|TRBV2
TGTGCCAGCAGTAGACTAGCGGGGGGAAGCTACGAGCAGTACTTC
CASSRLAGGSYEQYF
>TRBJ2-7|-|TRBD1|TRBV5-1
TGCGCCAGCAGAGCAGGGGGCAGTGCTTACGAGCAGTACTTC
CASRAGGSAYEQYF
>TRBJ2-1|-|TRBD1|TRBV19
TGTGCCAGTAGTACACTGATTAGACAGGGCAGGTACAATGAGCAGTTCTTC
CASSTLIRQGRYNEQFF
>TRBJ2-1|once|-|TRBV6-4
TGTGCCAGCAGTGACGGGGGGGCGACGGATGAGCAGTTCTTC
CASSDGGATDEQFF